These T cell receptor beta chains were read from a single sample in a study of blood T cell repertoires in COVID-19. Measured with immunoSEQ multiplex PCR; TCRdb has only the in-frame clones, and not every one. The sample includes around 39,000 clones, roughly 89% of them seen just once. Sequenced input: peripheral blood. The receptor source for this set is a man between 60 and 70 years old with active COVID-19. Both conserved end residues are trimmed from each CDR3. The size entry is marked missing in some rows and otherwise reads once, few, many or a size class.

ASRVGDTMNTEAF	TRBV7-9	-	TRBJ1-1	13
ASSLRSGSVDEQY	TRBV27	-	TRBJ2-7	13
ASRARRDTEAF	TRBV12-3/TRBV12-4	-	TRBJ1-1	11
ASSLGFDWRGGSQY	TRBV7-2	-	TRBJ2-5	14
ASRRENLDTQY	TRBV2	once	TRBJ2-3	11
AISEPGQGPYNEQF	TRBV10-3	-	TRBJ2-1	14
ASSGQENTGELF	TRBV6-4	-	TRBJ2-2	12
ASSYGQGRYQETQY	TRBV7-2	-	TRBJ2-5	14
ASRGTGRTGELF	TRBV27	-	TRBJ2-2	12
ASSLGDSGKPQH	TRBV5-6	-	TRBJ1-5	12
ASSPDRGFDYGYT	TRBV18	-	TRBJ1-2	13
ASSDSPNSPLH	TRBV19	-	TRBJ1-6	11
ASSPSRTLAASTDTQY	TRBV19	once	TRBJ2-3	16
ASSLFAGVRTDTQY	TRBV27	few	TRBJ2-3	14
ASSLLLLAGFYEQY	TRBV28	-	TRBJ2-7	14
ATTDRAPEAF	TRBV12-3/TRBV12-4	-	TRBJ1-1	10
ASTEGGQNQPQH	TRBV2	-	TRBJ1-5	12